This T cell receptor beta chain emerged from a study of cytomegalovirus exposure and HLA in healthy donors. Across the whole study: Early released data had around 89 million unique TCRs, all coming from HLA-typed donors. The study's findings and limits: Cytomegalovirus status was reportedly diagnosed by the classifier with high sensitivity and specificity. Most TCR sequences were rare, but some public TCRs occurred in many donors.

On this clone: The antigen is undetermined.

13 Jbeta primers and 60 Vbeta primers were used for the PCR. Assay used: immunoSEQ multiplex PCR; TCRdb lists only in-frame clones, some missing. The data hold some 110,000 clones, with 74% observed a single time. From germline, CDR1 is SNHLY and CDR2 FYNNEI. The CDR3 spans 15 residues. The V end lost 4 bases, the J end lost 3 bases, and 14 bases lay between the germline ends. This chain uses TRBV2 with TRBJ2-3; D possibly corresponds to TRBD1 (5 bases). Sequenced: PBMCs. This sequence originates from a woman aged 50 to 60 in good health and CMV-seropositive. The CDR3, as DNA: TGTGCCAGCAGTGGGGAAGTCGACAGAACAGATACGCAGTATTTT. Translation gives CASSGEVDRTDTQYF.